These 2 T cell receptor beta chains originate from one sample sequenced in a study of T cells in Graves' hyperthyroidism and ophthalmopathy. Regions amplified from RNA transcripts were the TCR beta CDR3 regions. RT-PCR in the first round (using the HTBI primer set) targeted the TCR CDR3. Using its own MiXCR run on the multiplex PCR reads, TCRdb lists one record per CDR3 protein. The sample lists about 350,000 distinct CDR3 sequences; about 19% were seen once. Input material: blood. These receptors were obtained from a woman aged 18-29 years with Graves' hyperthyroidism.

There are a few counts of this clonotype. This sequence joins TRBV20-1 and TRBJ1-5; possibly TRBD1 for D (6 bases). The CDR3 is made up of 17 amino acids. V gave up 6 bases and J gave up 7 bases, with 28 bases separating them. Looked up from germline, CDR1 is DFQATT and CDR2 is SNEGSKA (reference sequence). CDR3 sequence: CSAWIGRDTGAGQPQHF. The CDR3 DNA sequence: TGCAGTGCCTGGATCGGACGGGACACCGGAGCGGGGCAGCCCCAGCATTTT.

Many counts were recorded for this clonotype. This chain connects TRBV11-2 to TRBJ2-5, with unresolved D. The CDR3 contains 12 residues. Germline CDR1 and CDR2: SGHAT and FQNNGV. V was trimmed by 2 bases and J by 3 bases, leaving 4 bases between them. The CDR3 loop is CASSLPEETQYF. CDR3 DNA sequence: TGTGCCAGCAGCTTACCGGAAGAGACCCAGTACTTC.